Detailed here is one T cell receptor beta chain. These data are taken from a study of blood T cells in healthy people across ages. The length of the CDR3 is 17 residues. From germline, CDR1 is LGHNA and CDR2 YSLEER. The V and J ends lost 1 base and 0 bases respectively, with 15 bases between them. Primed by a sample-barcoded 5' primer and a J-beta primer mix, a second PCR proceeded for 7 to 11 cycles. TCRdb re-called the 5' RACE reads with MiXCR, one entry per CDR3 protein. The sample carries some 1.8 million distinct CDR3 sequences, about 39% recorded once. This clonotype was sampled from a human donor in good health. The chain is built from TRBV4-3 and TRBJ2-5; D possibly matches TRBD1 or TRBD2 (5 bases each). The specimen was blood. CDR3 nucleotides: TGCGCCAGCAGCCAAGGAGTGGGCGAGGGGTACCAAGAGACCCAGTACTTC. Its translation is CASSQGVGEGYQETQYF.